The present entry profiles one TCR beta chain with its context. The CDR3 extends 3 residues past the end of the read, so its final part is completed from the germline J gene. Assay: immunoSEQ multiplex PCR; the TCRdb copy retains only in-frame clones and omits some. This specimen shows tens of thousands of clones; the ten leading clones hold around 6.6%. These data come from a study of T cells in women clearing cervical HPV infection. There are 15 residues in the CDR3. CDR1 is SEHNR, CDR2 FQNEAQ, per germline (reference sequence). Deletions cut 5 bases from V and 7 bases from J, with 19 bases between.

The TCR sequence derives from a woman between 18 and 69 years old with a cervical HPV16 infection that either progressed to CIN3+ or cleared (not recorded which). The chain has TRBV7-9 and TRBJ2-3; the D gene is possibly TRBD2 (7 bases). Input material: blood buffy coat. CDR3 loop: CASSKGGLLGNTQYF. CDR3 DNA, as far as it was read: TGTGCCAGCAGCAAGGGGGGGCTCCTCGGAAATACG.